The source of this T cell receptor (beta chain) is a study of siplizumab effects on memory and regulatory T cells. The CDR3 has 16 residues. CDR1 is SEHNR, CDR2 FQNEAQ, per germline (reference sequence). V dropped 5 bases and J dropped 0; count of bases not matched to a gene: 8. Profiled with immunoSEQ multiplex PCR; TCRdb holds only in-frame clones, not every one. The data contain around 100,000 clones, about 90% of them singletons. This clonotype was obtained from a human donor in good health. Sequencing input: non-Treg CD4+ T cells sorted from blood. This chain uses TRBV7-9 with TRBJ2-3, with TRBD1 matching over 7 bases. The CDR3 loop is CASSILEGASTDTQYF. CDR3 bases: TGTGCCAGCAGCATTTTAGAGGGGGCTAGCACAGATACGCAGTATTTT.